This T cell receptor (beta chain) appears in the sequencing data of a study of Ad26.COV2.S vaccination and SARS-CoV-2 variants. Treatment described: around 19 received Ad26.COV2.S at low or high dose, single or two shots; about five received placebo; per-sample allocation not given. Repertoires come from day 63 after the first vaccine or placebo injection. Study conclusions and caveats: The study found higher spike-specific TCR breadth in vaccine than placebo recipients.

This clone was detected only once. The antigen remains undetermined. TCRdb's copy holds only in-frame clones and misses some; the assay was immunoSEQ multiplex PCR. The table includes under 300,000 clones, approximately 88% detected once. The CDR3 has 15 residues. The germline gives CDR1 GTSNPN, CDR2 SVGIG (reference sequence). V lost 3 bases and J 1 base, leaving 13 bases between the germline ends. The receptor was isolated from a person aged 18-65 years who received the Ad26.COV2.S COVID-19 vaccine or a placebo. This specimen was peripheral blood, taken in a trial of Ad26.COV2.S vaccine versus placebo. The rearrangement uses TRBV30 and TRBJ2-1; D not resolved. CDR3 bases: TGTGCCTGGAGGAAACACGGTCTTTCCTACAATGAGCAGTTCTTC. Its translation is CAWRKHGLSYNEQFF.